These T cell receptor beta chains were read from a single sample in a study of regulatory T cells in long-lasting Graves disease. TCRdb processed the multiplex PCR reads anew with MiXCR; each CDR3 protein has one entry. This table has 400,000 to 550,000 distinct CDR3 sequences, 15% appearing once. This sample was also put to use in a study of T cells in Graves' hyperthyroidism and ophthalmopathy.

The sequencing here drew on peripheral blood mononuclear cells (PBMCs), taken at new diagnosis, from a patient treated with antithyroid drugs. These receptors were obtained from a woman in her 30s with Graves disease. Both conserved end residues are part of each CDR3. D genes are given only for firm matches. Clone size, where shown, is once, few, many, or a class for clones that have expanded.

J gene,clone size,V gene,D gene,CDR3 protein,CDR3 DNA
TRBJ1-6,few,TRBV5-1,-,CATSPGFARGPLHF,TGCGCCACCTCACCGGGTTTCGCCCGGGGACCCCTCCACTTT
TRBJ2-7,-,TRBV20-1,-,CSASRSSAPGYEQYF,TGCAGTGCTAGCCGGTCTTCTGCCCCGGGCTACGAGCAGTACTTC
TRBJ2-7,many,TRBV20-1,-,CSAGTIYEQYF,TGCAGTGCGGGAACAATCTACGAGCAGTACTTC
TRBJ2-3,many,TRBV11-3,-,CASSLVGFGVTTQYF,TGTGCCAGCAGCTTAGTGGGGTTTGGGGTGACTACGCAGTATTTT
TRBJ2-1,-,TRBV5-1,-,CASSIGTFNEQFF,TGCGCCAGCAGCATCGGGACTTTCAATGAGCAGTTCTTC
TRBJ1-5,many,TRBV10-1,-,CASRDPTDGGNQPQHF,TGCGCCAGCAGAGACCCTACCGACGGGGGCAATCAGCCCCAGCATTTT
TRBJ2-7,many,TRBV7-9,-,CASSSRTASYEQYF,TGTGCCAGCAGTTCTCGGACGGCGAGCTACGAGCAGTACTTC
TRBJ1-2,-,TRBV29-1,TRBD1,CSANPGGAGYGYTF,TGCAGCGCAAACCCAGGGGGCGCGGGCTATGGCTACACCTTC
TRBJ2-5,many,TRBV20-1,-,CSATGTYQETQYF,TGCAGTGCAACAGGGACGTACCAAGAGACCCAGTACTTC
TRBJ2-7,many,TRBV3-1,-,CASSQTRTYEQYF,TGTGCCAGCAGCCAGACGCGGACCTACGAGCAGTACTTC
TRBJ2-3,many,TRBV6-1,-,CASSVRVAPDTQYF,TGTGCCAGCAGTGTAAGGGTAGCGCCAGATACGCAGTATTTT
TRBJ1-2,many,TRBV29-1,-,CSVVVGKDYGYTF,TGCAGCGTTGTGGTAGGGAAGGACTATGGCTACACCTTC
TRBJ1-2,-,TRBV20-1,-,CSARTGQTGYTF,TGCAGTGCTAGAACTGGACAGACGGGCTACACCTTC
TRBJ1-3,many,TRBV11-2,-,CASSLVDRDSGNTIYF,TGTGCCAGCAGCTTAGTAGATCGGGATTCTGGAAACACCATATATTTT
TRBJ1-2,many,TRBV27,-,CASSTGQYQINYGYTF,TGTGCCAGCAGTACAGGACAGTACCAAATTAACTATGGCTACACCTTC
TRBJ2-1,-,TRBV28,-,CASSTTGVSPEQFF,TGTGCCAGCAGTACCACGGGAGTTAGTCCTGAGCAGTTCTTC
TRBJ1-3,-,TRBV2,-,CASSEVAGNTIYF,TGTGCCAGCAGTGAAGTTGCGGGAAACACCATATATTTT
TRBJ2-5,many,TRBV7-8,-,CASSLWAPETQYF,TGTGCCAGCAGTCTGTGGGCTCCAGAGACCCAGTACTTC